One and the same sample provided the 21 T cell receptor beta chains below, sequenced in a study of T-cell memory formation after mild COVID-19. TCRdb re-analysed the 5' RACE reads in MiXCR, keeping a single row per CDR3 protein. The sample shows 250,000 to 350,000 distinct CDR3 sequences, around 19% of them seen only once. The specimen sequenced was PBMCs or a T cell subset sorted from them (not recorded which). These receptors were taken from a young man who had mild COVID-19 (a few samples of this study predate the infection). Cell type and time point are not known.

The rearrangement uses TRBV15 and TRBJ2-5; a possible D gene is TRBD2 (6 bases). Germline-derived CDR1 and CDR2 are LNHNV and YYDKDF (reference sequence). Trimming took off 1 base at V and 9 bases at J, with 9 bases between the two ends. The CDR3 extends over 12 amino acids. Here the CDR3 DNA reads TGTGCCACCAGCAGAGCCGGCGGGGCCCAGTACTTC. This gives the protein CATSRAGGAQYF.

This clonotype was found a few times. V usage is TRBV30 and J usage is TRBJ1-1; TRBD1 matches at 7 bases. The CDR3 sequence is 12 residues long. Germline trimming cut 6 bases from V and 6 bases from J; bases unmatched to any gene: 7. CDR1 and CDR2 (germline): GTSNPN, SVGIG (reference sequence). CDR3 sequence reads: CACKTGLAEAFF. CDR3 nucleotides: TGTGCCTGTAAGACAGGGTTAGCTGAAGCTTTCTTT.

The rearrangement uses TRBV29-1 and TRBJ2-5; D not certain. This CDR3 comprises 12 residues. CDR1 and CDR2 from the germline V gene are SQVTM and ANQGSEA. Trimming pared 4 bases from V and 3 bases from J, leaving 9 bases between. CDR3 loop: CSVGTGKETQYF. The CDR3 nucleotides read TGCAGCGTTGGGACCGGAAAAGAGACCCAGTACTTC.

This clonotype has at least ten counts. The gene calls are TRBV7-9 and TRBJ1-4; D gene uncertain. Trimming pared 5 bases from V and 5 bases from J, leaving 15 bases between. Germline CDR1 reads SEHNR; CDR2 reads FQNEAQ (reference sequence). The CDR3 contains 15 residues. The CDR3 here is CASSPQAGENEKLFF. CDR3 bases: TGTGCCAGCAGCCCCCAGGCGGGTGAGAATGAAAAACTGTTTTTT.

V is TRBV7-9 and J is TRBJ1-1; perhaps TRBD1 as D (5 bases). This CDR3 is 12 amino acids long. Trimming removed 4 bases from V and 11 bases from J, with 14 bases in between. Per the germline V gene, CDR1 is SEHNR and CDR2 is FQNEAQ (reference sequence). For the CDR3, the DNA is TGTGCCAGCAGCTCGGGACGTTCTTGGGCTTTCTTT. Translation gives CASSSGRSWAFF.

The chain combines TRBV5-1 with TRBJ1-2, with D unclear. Germline CDR1 SGHRS, CDR2 YFSETQ. This CDR3 contains 13 residues. Trimming pared 3 bases from V and 9 bases from J, leaving 15 bases between. CDR3 sequence (DNA): TGCGCCAGCAGCTCCGATTACCCGGGGAGCTACACCTTC. Translated: CASSSDYPGSYTF.

The table lists this clonotype with a few counts. The rearrangement links TRBV7-2 to TRBJ2-1; 8 bases are a match to TRBD2. V lost 5 bases, J lost 12 bases, and 12 bases stayed unmatched. Per germline, CDR1 SGHTA and CDR2 FQGNSA. The CDR3 runs 14 residues. The CDR3 DNA follows: TGTGCCAGCAGCCGGACTAGCTCCGAGGTGCGGCAGTTCTTC. Translating gives CASSRTSSEVRQFF. The full variable domain, rest sourced from reference TRBV7-2 and TRBJ2-1, is GAGVSQSPSNKVTEKGKDVELRCDPISGHTALYWYRQSLGQGLEFLIYFQGNSAPDKSGLPSDRFSAERTGGSVSTLTIQRTQQEDSAVYLCASSRTSSEVRQFFGPGTRLTVL.

The chain employs TRBV9 and TRBJ2-3; 7 nucleotides agree with TRBD2. CDR1 and CDR2 (germline): SGDLS, YYNGEE. V lost 5 bases to trimming and J lost 4 bases; unmatched junction nucleotides: 7. The CDR3 runs 14 residues. The CDR3 here is CASRPLGGADTQYF. The CDR3 DNA reads as TGTGCCAGCAGGCCTCTTGGGGGGGCAGATACGCAGTATTTT.

This clonotype has more than one count but fewer than ten. The chain couples TRBV30 to TRBJ2-1, with D possibly matching TRBD2 (6 bases). This CDR3 spans 14 amino acids. CDR1 and CDR2 (germline): GTSNPN, SVGIG (reference sequence). Trimming took off 5 bases at V and 4 bases at J, with 15 bases between the two ends. CDR3 sequence reads: CAWGTGLLYNEQFF. CDR3 nucleotide sequence: TGTGCCTGGGGGACGGGACTCCTATACAATGAGCAGTTCTTC.

The chain recombines TRBV29-1 with TRBJ1-5, with D perhaps matching TRBD1 (5 bases). Between the trimmed V and J ends, which lost 7 bases and 4 bases, there was a span of 11 bases. CDR1 and CDR2 from the germline V gene are SQVTM and ANQGSEA. This CDR3 comprises 12 residues. The CDR3 DNA is TGCAGCGCTGGGACCGGGAATCAGCCCCAGCATTTT. Its protein is CSAGTGNQPQHF.

The CDR3 region is CASSLTGGEGELFF. The CDR3 DNA reads TGCGCCAGCAGCCTGACAGGGGGCGAAGGGGAGCTGTTTTTT. The V gene is TRBV5-1, the J gene TRBJ2-2; 10 nucleotides align to TRBD1. The ends lost 4 bases at V and 8 bases at J; junction bases unmatched: 5. The germline CDR1 and CDR2 sequences are SGHRS and YFSETQ. The CDR3 length is 14 residues. Variable domain in full (rest from reference TRBV5-1 and TRBJ2-2): KAGVTQTPRYLIKTRGQQVTLSCSPISGHRSVSWYQQTPGQGLQFLFEYFSETQRNKGNFPGRFSGRQFSNSRSEMNVSTLELGDSALYLCASSLTGGEGELFFGEGSRLTVL.

The chain joins TRBV12-3 or TRBV12-4 to TRBJ2-2; D is unresolved. The CDR3 is 11 residues long. The V end was cut by 3 bases, the J end by 9 bases, with 5 bases between. CDR3 residues: CASSFRRELFF. In DNA form, the CDR3 reads TGTGCCAGCAGTTTCCGGAGGGAGCTGTTTTTT.

This clonotype has a handful of counts. The rearrangement joins TRBV7-2 to TRBJ2-3, with D possibly matching TRBD2 (5 bases). V dropped 5 bases and J dropped 0 bases, with 12 bases sitting between them. CDR3 length: 15 residues. CDR1 SGHTA and CDR2 FQGNSA come from the germline V gene. CDR3 bases: TGTGCCAGCAGCCCCCTCGGACTTAGCACAGATACGCAGTATTTT. This codes for CASSPLGLSTDTQYF. The variable domain in full, with the rest retrieved from reference TRBV7-2 and TRBJ2-3, is GAGVSQSPSNKVTEKGKDVELRCDPISGHTALYWYRQSLGQGLEFLIYFQGNSAPDKSGLPSDRFSAERTGGSVSTLTIQRTQQEDSAVYLCASSPLGLSTDTQYFGPGTRLTVL.

The chain is built from TRBV9 and TRBJ1-6; 8 positions match TRBD1. V lost 3 bases to trimming and J lost 10 bases; unmatched junction nucleotides: 9. The germline V gene has CDR1 SGDLS and CDR2 YYNGEE. CDR3 length equals 15 residues. Written as DNA, the CDR3 is TGTGCCAGCAGCGCTGAGGACAGGGAAAACTCACCCCTCCACTTT. It yields the protein CASSAEDRENSPLHF.

The table lists this clonotype with a few counts. The chain recombines TRBV7-2 with TRBJ2-7; D is unresolved. This CDR3 contains 13 residues. The germline CDR1 and CDR2 sequences are SGHTA and FQGNSA. V was pared by 1 base and J by 6 bases, with 10 bases between. CDR3 coding DNA: TGTGCCAGCAGCTTAGATCCCCCCGGCGAGCAGTACGTC. The encoded protein is CASSLDPPGEQYV.

This chain joins TRBV18 and TRBJ2-1; 9 bases are a match to TRBD1. Looked up from germline, CDR1 is KGHSH and CDR2 is LQKENI. The CDR3 contains 15 residues. With 0 bases clipped from V and 6 bases from J, the junction kept 3 bases outside the gene matches. The CDR3 DNA reads TGTGCCAGCTCACCACCGGGACAGGGCGGCAATGAGCAGTTCTTC. It yields the protein CASSPPGQGGNEQFF.

V and J are TRBV10-3 and TRBJ2-1; no firm D call. Trimming pared 1 base from V and 5 bases from J, leaving 3 bases between. CDR1 ENHRY and CDR2 SYGVKD come from the germline V gene. The CDR3 sequence is 12 residues long. CDR3 residues: CAISEFDNEQFF. The CDR3 DNA follows: TGTGCCATCAGTGAGTTTGACAATGAGCAGTTCTTC.

This chain joins TRBV2 and TRBJ1-4, with TRBD1 as a possible D gene (6 bases). The germline CDR1 and CDR2 sequences are SNHLY and FYNNEI. The CDR3 spans 14 residues. V lost 7 bases and J lost 2, with 11 bases in between. CDR3 bases: TGTGCCAGCAATCAGAGGGGGACTAATGAAAAACTGTTTTTT. As protein: CASNQRGTNEKLFF.

CDR3 in amino acids: CASSVASGETQYF. In DNA form, the CDR3 reads TGTGCCAGCAGCGTAGCCAGTGGGGAGACCCAGTACTTC. The rearrangement uses TRBV9 and TRBJ2-5; D is uncertain. The V gene's germline CDR1 is SGDLS and CDR2 YYNGEE. Trimming took 0 bases from V and 5 from J, leaving 8 bases between them. This CDR3 is built from 13 residues.

The rearrangement links TRBV10-3 to TRBJ2-7, with a tentative D call TRBD2 (6 bases). Germline V gene data show CDR1 as ENHRY and CDR2 as SYGVKD. The CDR3 extends over 14 amino acids. V was shortened by 2 bases and J by 0 bases, with 8 bases between the two germline ends. The CDR3 DNA is TGTGCCATCAGTGAGGGGAGGAGCTCCTACGAGCAGTACTTC. Protein sequence: CAISEGRSSYEQYF.

The chain joins TRBV4-3 to TRBJ1-2; D perhaps matches TRBD1 (5 bases). The germline gives CDR1 LGHNA, CDR2 YSLEER. This CDR3 contains 15 residues. The V gene lost 0 bases and the J gene lost 7 bases, with 15 bases spanning the gap. CDR3 sequence: CASSQDLGGSSGYTF. In DNA form, the CDR3 reads TGCGCCAGCAGCCAAGATTTGGGGGGTTCGAGTGGCTACACCTTC.